The 32 T cell receptor beta chains presented below share a single source sample, sequenced in a study of blood T cell repertoires in COVID-19. Produced via immunoSEQ multiplex PCR; TCRdb's table is partial and in-frame only. The table records about 270,000 clones, approximately 86% of them present only once. Sequencing input: peripheral blood. Receptor source: a man in his forties or fifties with active or convalescent COVID-19.

The chain couples TRBV11-3 to TRBJ2-5, with a tentative D call TRBD2 (6 bases). This CDR3 is 15 amino acids long. Germline CDR1 SGHNT, CDR2 YENEEA. V lost 3 bases and J 4 bases, leaving 15 bases between the germline ends. CDR3 residues: CASSFQGGDGETQYF. DNA of the CDR3: TGTGCCAGCAGCTTCCAAGGAGGGGATGGAGAGACCCAGTACTTC.

V is TRBV30 and J is TRBJ2-2, with 13 bases that match TRBD2. V shed 2 bases, J shed 4 bases, and the junction held 7 bases outside the gene matches. The V gene's germline CDR1 is GTSNPN and CDR2 SVGIG (reference sequence). The CDR3 contains 17 residues. Here the CDR3 DNA reads TGTGCCTGGAGTCGAAGCGGGACTAGCGGGATCACCGGGGAGCTGTTTTTT. Translated: CAWSRSGTSGITGELFF.

This sequence joins TRBV24-1 and TRBJ2-7, with D maybe TRBD2 (5 bases). Per germline, CDR1 KGHDR and CDR2 SFDVKD. The V end was cut by 3 bases, the J end by 6 bases, with 11 bases between. CDR3 size: 13 residues. CDR3 coding DNA: TGTGCCACCAGTGATGCAACTGCGGGCGAGCAGTACTTC. This encodes CATSDATAGEQYF.

The chain recombines TRBV28 with TRBJ2-7, with 8 nucleotides matching TRBD1. Germline V gene lookup returns CDR1 MDHEN and CDR2 SYDVKM. There are 14 residues in the CDR3. V lost 6 bases, J lost 4 bases, and 8 bases stayed unmatched. In DNA form, the CDR3 reads TGTGCCAGCAGCCGATCAGGGGGCGTTTACGAGCAGTACTTC. The encoded protein is CASSRSGGVYEQYF.

In this sample, this clone turned up once. The genes are TRBV16 and TRBJ2-1, with TRBD1 as a possible D gene (5 bases). With 4 bases removed from V and 5 bases from J, the gap between germline ends came to 21 bases. Germline loops: CDR1 KGHSY, CDR2 FQNENV. CDR3 size: 17 residues. The CDR3 loop reads CASSPGESRVSNNEQFF. The CDR3 region has the DNA TGTGCCAGCAGCCCAGGAGAATCCAGGGTGTCTAACAATGAGCAGTTCTTC.

The chain links TRBV6-5 to TRBJ1-4; no clear D gene. Germline lookup yields CDR1 MNHEY and CDR2 SVGAGI. The CDR3 has 14 amino acids. Trimming pared 0 bases from V and 5 bases from J, leaving 7 bases between. Here the CDR3 DNA reads TGTGCCAGCAGTTACTCGATAGAGAATGAAAAACTGTTTTTT. This codes for CASSYSIENEKLFF.

The rearrangement uses TRBV3-1 (or the pseudogene TRBV3-2) and TRBJ2-3; possibly TRBD2 for D (6 bases). Trimming took 1 base from V and 0 from J, leaving 11 bases between them. The germline V gene encodes CDR1 LGHDT and CDR2 YNNKEL (reference sequence). The length of the CDR3 is 16 residues. The CDR3 is CASSQAGRTSTDTQYF. Written as DNA, the CDR3 is TGTGCCAGCAGCCAAGCGGGGAGGACGAGCACAGATACGCAGTATTTT.

This chain uses TRBV28 with TRBJ2-5, with 10 bases matching TRBD1. J gave up 3 bases and V 4 bases, and 11 bases lay outside the gene matches. Germline V gives CDR1 MDHEN, CDR2 SYDVKM. This CDR3 has 17 residues. CDR3 amino acids: CASSSPLGTGEKETQYF. The CDR3 DNA reads TGTGCCAGCAGTTCCCCCCTCGGGACAGGGGAGAAAGAGACCCAGTACTTC.

CDR3 residues: CASSQGLDGSYEQYF. CDR3 DNA sequence: TGTGCCAGCAGCCAAGGACTAGACGGCTCCTACGAGCAGTACTTC. The chain has TRBV3-1 (or the pseudogene TRBV3-2) and TRBJ2-7; D may be TRBD2 (6 bases). V lost 1 base and J 0 bases, leaving 10 bases between the germline ends. CDR1 is LGHDT and CDR2 is YNNKEL in the germline V gene (reference sequence). The CDR3 spans 15 residues.

The rearrangement uses TRBV27 and TRBJ1-2; no clear D. V lost 7 bases to trimming and J lost 2 bases, with 11 bases between them. The germline CDR1 and CDR2 sequences are MNHEY and SMNVEV (reference sequence). The CDR3 is 13 residues long. The CDR3, as DNA: TGTGCCAGCAAAATGGGAGGGAACTATGGCTACACCTTC. This encodes CASKMGGNYGYTF.

The chain carries TRBV2 and TRBJ2-7; maybe TRBD2 (6 bases). CDR1 is SNHLY, CDR2 FYNNEI, per germline. This CDR3 contains 15 residues. Trimming took off 6 bases at V and 4 bases at J, with 19 bases between the two ends. DNA of the CDR3: TGTGCCAGCAGACGGAGGGTGCGAAGTTCGTACGAGCAGTACTTC. Translated: CASRRRVRSSYEQYF.

This rearrangement joins TRBV19 to TRBJ1-2, with 12 bases that match TRBD1. V was pared by 9 bases and J by 8 bases, with 13 bases of the junction left unmatched. Germline V CDR1 and CDR2: LNHDA, SQIVND (reference sequence). The CDR3 sequence is 15 residues long. The CDR3 DNA is TGTGCCAGCTCCGGGACAGGGGGCGGAAAAAGGGGCTACACCTTC. This codes for CASSGTGGGKRGYTF.

The chain joins TRBV11-1 to TRBJ1-3, with no clear D. Germline CDR1 SGHAT, CDR2 FQDESV (reference sequence). This CDR3 spans 14 amino acids. Trimming took 3 bases from V and 0 from J, leaving 6 bases between them. For the CDR3, the DNA is TGTGCCAGCAGCTTTCAGAACTCTGGAAACACCATATATTTT. Translation: CASSFQNSGNTIYF.

The CDR3 nucleotides are TGTGCCAGCAGTGAAGCTCCAGGGGCCATCCTCTCCTACGAGCAGTACTTC. Its translation: CASSEAPGAILSYEQYF. The rearrangement uses TRBV2 and TRBJ2-7; D might be TRBD1 (6 bases). CDR3 size: 17 residues. Trimming stripped 0 bases from V and 0 bases from J, with 15 bases between. CDR1 and CDR2 from the germline V gene are SNHLY and FYNNEI.

This clone was found once. This sequence joins TRBV29-1 and TRBJ1-1; weak D call: TRBD1 (5 bases). Germline CDR1 reads SQVTM; CDR2 reads ANQGSEA. V lost 6 bases, J lost 5 bases, and 19 bases lay in between. The CDR3 sequence is 14 residues long. CDR3 protein: CSVGTTQGRTEAFF. Here the CDR3 DNA reads TGCAGCGTCGGAACGACTCAGGGTCGGACTGAAGCTTTCTTT.

The CDR3 DNA reads TGCGCCAGCAGAGACACACAGGGGTTAAACTCACCCCTCCACTTT. Its protein product is CASRDTQGLNSPLHF. V is TRBV10-2 and J is TRBJ1-6, with 7 bases fitting TRBD1. V gave up 6 bases and J gave up 10 bases; unmatched junction bases: 12. The CDR3 is 15 amino acids. Per germline, CDR1 WSHSY and CDR2 SAAADI.

This rearrangement joins TRBV6-5 to TRBJ1-2, with D possibly TRBD1 on 5 matching bases. V was shortened by 6 bases and J by 4 bases, with 12 bases between the two germline ends. This CDR3 is built from 13 residues. Germline V CDR1 and CDR2: MNHEY, SVGAGI. In DNA form, the CDR3 reads TGTGCCAGCAGACAGGAAGCCTCCTATGGCTACACCTTC. This codes for CASRQEASYGYTF.

This rearrangement joins TRBV3-1 (or the pseudogene TRBV3-2) to TRBJ1-1; D ambiguous. This CDR3 is 15 amino acids long. Germline lookup yields CDR1 LGHDT and CDR2 YNNKEL (reference sequence). V shed 0 bases and J shed 3 bases, with 11 bases lying between them. CDR3: CASSQDFRRDTEAFF. The DNA for the CDR3 is TGTGCCAGCAGCCAAGACTTTAGACGGGACACTGAAGCTTTCTTT.

The chain uses TRBV30 and TRBJ2-3, with TRBD2 as a possible D gene (5 bases). Trimming pared 0 bases from V and 1 base from J, leaving 8 bases between. The CDR3 sequence is 14 residues long. Germline lookup yields CDR1 GTSNPN and CDR2 SVGIG (reference sequence). CDR3 DNA sequence: TGTGCCTGGAGTGTACGGGGAGGCACAGATACGCAGTATTTT. This sequence encodes CAWSVRGGTDTQYF.

This chain links TRBV11-3 with TRBJ2-1; TRBD2 might be the D (6 bases). Trimming stripped 1 base from V and 5 bases from J, with 18 bases between. Germline-derived CDR1 and CDR2 are SGHNT and YENEEA. CDR3 length equals 17 residues. The CDR3 is CASSLGPSGGYHNEQFF. The CDR3 nucleotides are TGTGCCAGCAGCTTAGGCCCCTCAGGAGGGTACCACAATGAGCAGTTCTTC.

Here the CDR3 reads CASSTTGQTGPQHF. CDR3 in DNA: TGTGCCAGTAGTACGACAGGGCAAACTGGGCCCCAGCATTTT. This chain joins TRBV19 and TRBJ1-5, with 7 positions matching TRBD1. Germline values: CDR1 LNHDA, CDR2 SQIVND (reference sequence). After removal of 4 bases from V and 9 bases from J, the junction contained 9 bases not matched to a gene. This CDR3 contains 14 residues.

This clone was observed a few times. The chain is built from TRBV5-6 and TRBJ1-1, with D perhaps matching TRBD1 (5 bases). Trimming removed 3 bases from V and 3 bases from J, with 12 bases in between. This CDR3 is built from 14 residues. Germline assignment: CDR1 SGHDT and CDR2 YYEEEE. CDR3 sequence (DNA): TGTGCCAGCAGCTCCTCAGGGTTTCACACTGAAGCTTTCTTT. Translation: CASSSSGFHTEAFF.

The CDR3 nucleotides read TGTGCCAGCAGTGGGGAAGGACTGGATACAGATACGCAGTATTTT. It encodes CASSGEGLDTDTQYF. The rearrangement joins TRBV2 to TRBJ2-3; TRBD2 is a possible D gene (5 bases). CDR3 length: 15 residues. Per germline, CDR1 SNHLY and CDR2 FYNNEI. V was pared by 4 bases and J by 3 bases, with 14 bases between.

As for this clone: A junction boundary mismatches the germline segment, possibly from a read error. The J gene is TRBJ1-1, the V gene TRBV2; D remains ambiguous. CDR3 size: 12 residues. The germline V gene has CDR1 SNHLY and CDR2 FYNNEI. The CDR3 nucleotides read TGTGCCAGCAGCGAAGAACTACCTGAAGCTTTCTTT. Its protein is CASSEELPEAFF.

The V and J genes are TRBV18 and TRBJ2-5; D gene ambiguous. This CDR3 contains 13 residues. Trimming removed 6 bases from V and 4 bases from J, with 12 bases in between. Germline V gene lookup returns CDR1 KGHSH and CDR2 LQKENI. The DNA for the CDR3 is TGTGCCAGCTCCCAGTCCCATGGAGAGACCCAGTACTTC. It yields the protein CASSQSHGETQYF.

V and J are TRBV9 and TRBJ1-2; no definite D call. Germline assignment: CDR1 SGDLS and CDR2 YYNGEE. V dropped 4 bases and J dropped 8 bases, with 15 bases sitting between them. This CDR3 comprises 13 residues. CDR3 in DNA: TGTGCCAGCAGCCCCGAGGTGGGGAGGGGCTACACCTTC. Its translation: CASSPEVGRGYTF.

The chain joins TRBV10-3 to TRBJ2-2; 8 nucleotides line up with TRBD1. The CDR3 runs to 16 residues. V trimming: 10 bases; J trimming: 2 bases; junction bases outside the gene matches: 12. In germline, CDR1 is ENHRY, CDR2 SYGVKD. This CDR3 is CATGIRGRTNTGELFF. The CDR3 DNA follows: TGTGCCACGGGAATCAGGGGGCGGACAAACACCGGGGAGCTGTTTTTT.

The table lists this clone with a count of one. J is TRBJ2-4 and V is TRBV19; TRBD1 aligns across 9 bases. The CDR3 is 13 residues long. V was clipped by 3 bases and J by 9 bases; unmatched bases: 3. Per germline, CDR1 LNHDA and CDR2 SQIVND (reference sequence). This CDR3 reads CASSMDRGGIQYF. CDR3 nucleotides: TGTGCCAGTAGTATGGACAGGGGCGGCATTCAGTACTTC.

This chain connects TRBV4-1 to TRBJ2-7; D remains ambiguous. Germline CDR1 reads MGHRA; CDR2 reads YSYEKL. The CDR3 runs 11 residues. Between the trimmed V and J ends, which lost 5 bases and 3 bases, there was a span of 5 bases. CDR3 in DNA: TGCGCCAGCAGCGAACACTACGAGCAGTACTTC. Translating it yields CASSEHYEQYF.

This sequence joins TRBV11-2 and TRBJ2-1, with 13 nucleotides matching TRBD2. The CDR3 is 15 amino acids. V lost 1 base, J lost 10 bases, and 4 bases stayed unmatched. In germline, CDR1 is SGHAT, CDR2 FQNNGV. The CDR3 loop is CASSLGTSGSTEQFF. CDR3 in DNA: TGTGCCAGCAGCTTAGGGACTAGCGGGAGTACCGAGCAGTTCTTC.

The count of this clone is one. This chain's CDR3 is CASSSLGSGTEETQYF. In DNA form, the CDR3 reads TGTGCCAGCAGCTCCTTGGGTAGCGGGACTGAAGAGACCCAGTACTTC. This chain connects TRBV7-9 to TRBJ2-5, with TRBD2 matching over 8 bases. After removal of 4 bases from V and 3 bases from J, the junction contained 10 bases not matched to a gene. Germline lookup yields CDR1 SEHNR and CDR2 FQNEAQ (reference sequence). CDR3 size: 16 residues.

Of note for this clone: At the DNA level, this CDR3 is encoded by other sequences in the same sample as well. This chain links TRBV3-1 (or the pseudogene TRBV3-2) with TRBJ1-2; the D is unclear. Trimming took off 0 bases at V and 7 bases at J, with 9 bases between the two ends. The germline V gene has CDR1 LGHDT and CDR2 YNNKEL (reference sequence). The CDR3 has 13 residues. The DNA for the CDR3 is TGTGCCAGCAGCCAAGAGGGAGCAGGTGGCTACACCTTC. The encoded protein is CASSQEGAGGYTF.